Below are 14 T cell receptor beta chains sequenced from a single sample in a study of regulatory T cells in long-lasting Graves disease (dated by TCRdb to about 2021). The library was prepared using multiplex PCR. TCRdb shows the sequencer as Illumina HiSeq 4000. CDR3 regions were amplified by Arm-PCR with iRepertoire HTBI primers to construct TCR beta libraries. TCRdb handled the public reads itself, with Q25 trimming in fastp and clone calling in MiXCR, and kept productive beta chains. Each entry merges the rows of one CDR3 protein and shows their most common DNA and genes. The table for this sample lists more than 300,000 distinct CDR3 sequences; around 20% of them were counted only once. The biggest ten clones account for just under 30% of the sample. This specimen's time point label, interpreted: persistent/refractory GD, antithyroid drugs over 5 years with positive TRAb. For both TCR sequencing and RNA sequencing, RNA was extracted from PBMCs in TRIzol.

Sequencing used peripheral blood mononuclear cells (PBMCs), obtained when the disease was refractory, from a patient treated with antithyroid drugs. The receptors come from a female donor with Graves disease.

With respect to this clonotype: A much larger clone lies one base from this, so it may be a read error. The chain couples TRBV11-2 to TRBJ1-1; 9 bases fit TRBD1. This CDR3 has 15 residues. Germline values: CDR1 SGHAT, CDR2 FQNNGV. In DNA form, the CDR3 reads TGTGCCAGCAGCTCACAGGGGGCGGTGAACACTGAAGCTTCCTTT. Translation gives CASSSQGAVNTEASF.

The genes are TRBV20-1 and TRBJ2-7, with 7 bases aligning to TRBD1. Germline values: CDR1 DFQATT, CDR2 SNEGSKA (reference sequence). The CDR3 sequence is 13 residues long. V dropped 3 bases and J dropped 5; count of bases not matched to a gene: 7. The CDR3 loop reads CSASPSDRDEQYF. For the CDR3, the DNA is TGCAGTGCTAGCCCCTCTGACAGGGACGAGCAGTACTTC.

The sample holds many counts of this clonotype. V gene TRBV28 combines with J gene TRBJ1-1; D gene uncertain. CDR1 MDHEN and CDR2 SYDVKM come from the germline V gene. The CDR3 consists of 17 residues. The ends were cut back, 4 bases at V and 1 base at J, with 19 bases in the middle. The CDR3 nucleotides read TGTGCCAGCAGTTACGGCTGGGGTTGGCGGTCGAACACTGAAGCTTTCTTT. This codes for CASSYGWGWRSNTEAFF.

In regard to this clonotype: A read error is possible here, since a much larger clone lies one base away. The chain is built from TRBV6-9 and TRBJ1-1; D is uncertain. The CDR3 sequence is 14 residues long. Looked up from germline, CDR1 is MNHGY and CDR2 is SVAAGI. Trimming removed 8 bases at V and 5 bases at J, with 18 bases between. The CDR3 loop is CASGFGRLGTEAFF. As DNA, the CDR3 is TGTGCCAGCGGTTTCGGAAGATTGGGGACTGAAGCTTTCTTT.

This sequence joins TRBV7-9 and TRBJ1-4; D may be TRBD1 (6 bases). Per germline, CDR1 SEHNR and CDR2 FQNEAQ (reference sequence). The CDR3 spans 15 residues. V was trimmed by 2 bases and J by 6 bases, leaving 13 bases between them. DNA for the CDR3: TGTGCCAGCAGCTTAAGGGGGGACTGGGATGAAAAACTGTTTTTT. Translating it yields CASSLRGDWDEKLFF.

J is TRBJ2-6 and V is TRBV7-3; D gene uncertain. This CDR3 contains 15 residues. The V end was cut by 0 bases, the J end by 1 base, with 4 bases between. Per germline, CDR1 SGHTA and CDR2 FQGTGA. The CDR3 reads CASSLTKSGANVLTF. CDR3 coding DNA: TGTGCCAGCAGCTTAACGAAATCTGGGGCCAACGTCCTGACTTTC.

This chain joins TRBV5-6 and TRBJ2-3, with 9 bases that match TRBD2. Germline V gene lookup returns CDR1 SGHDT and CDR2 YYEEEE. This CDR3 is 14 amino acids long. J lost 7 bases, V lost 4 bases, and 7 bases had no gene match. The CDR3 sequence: CASSPSGDPYTQYF. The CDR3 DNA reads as TGTGCCAGCAGCCCTAGCGGGGATCCTTATACGCAGTATTTT.

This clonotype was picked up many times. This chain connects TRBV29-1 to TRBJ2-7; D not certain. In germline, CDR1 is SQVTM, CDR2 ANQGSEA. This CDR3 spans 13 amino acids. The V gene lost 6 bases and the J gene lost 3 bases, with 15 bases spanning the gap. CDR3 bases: TGCAGCGTCCTACGGGCTGAGAACTACGAGCAGTACTTC. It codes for CSVLRAENYEQYF.

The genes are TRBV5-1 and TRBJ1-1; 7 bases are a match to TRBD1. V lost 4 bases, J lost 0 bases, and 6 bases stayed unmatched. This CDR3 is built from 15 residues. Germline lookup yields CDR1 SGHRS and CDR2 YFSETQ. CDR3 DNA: TGCGCCAGCAGCCCGGACAGGCCCATGAACACTGAAGCTTTCTTT. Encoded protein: CASSPDRPMNTEAFF.

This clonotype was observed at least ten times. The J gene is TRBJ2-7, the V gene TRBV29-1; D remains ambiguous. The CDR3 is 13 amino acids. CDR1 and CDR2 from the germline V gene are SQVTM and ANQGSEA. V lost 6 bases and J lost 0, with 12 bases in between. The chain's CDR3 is CSVLAPSSYEQYF. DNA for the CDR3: TGCAGCGTCCTCGCTCCAAGCTCCTACGAGCAGTACTTC.

CDR3: CASSPSGGYNEKLFF. CDR3 coding DNA: TGTGCCAGCAGTCCATCAGGGGGCTATAACGAAAAACTGTTTTTT. This sequence joins TRBV28 and TRBJ1-4, with 8 bases fitting TRBD1. Germline values: CDR1 MDHEN, CDR2 SYDVKM. The CDR3 runs to 15 residues. With 5 bases clipped from V and 8 bases from J, the junction kept 10 bases outside the gene matches.

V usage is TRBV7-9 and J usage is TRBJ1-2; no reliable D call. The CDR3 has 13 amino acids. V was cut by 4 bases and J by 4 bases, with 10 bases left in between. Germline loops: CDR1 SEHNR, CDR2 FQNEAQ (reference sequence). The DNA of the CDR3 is TGTGCCAGCAGCTCGTCTGGCCCCTATGGCTACACCTTC. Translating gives CASSSSGPYGYTF.

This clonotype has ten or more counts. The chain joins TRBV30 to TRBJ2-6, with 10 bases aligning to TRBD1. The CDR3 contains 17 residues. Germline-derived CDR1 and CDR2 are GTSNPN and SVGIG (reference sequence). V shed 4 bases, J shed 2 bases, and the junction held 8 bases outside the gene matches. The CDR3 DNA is TGTGCCTGGACTTCCGGGACAGGGGTTACTGGGGCCAACGTCCTGACTTTC. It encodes CAWTSGTGVTGANVLTF.

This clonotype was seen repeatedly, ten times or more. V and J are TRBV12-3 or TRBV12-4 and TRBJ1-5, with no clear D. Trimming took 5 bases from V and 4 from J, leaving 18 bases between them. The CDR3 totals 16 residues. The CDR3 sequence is CASSGLTDYGNQPQHF. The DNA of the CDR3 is TGTGCCAGCAGTGGCCTAACCGATTACGGGAATCAGCCCCAGCATTTT.